The clone carrying this T cell receptor (beta chain) was seen a handful of times. This entry is derived from a study of cytomegalovirus exposure and HLA in healthy donors. Both 60 Vbeta primers and 13 Jbeta primers went into the PCR. Repertoires were generated with immunoSEQ multiplex PCR, while TCRdb's copy carries only in-frame clones and drops some. This sample has 150,000 to 200,000 clones, with 84% found just once. Trimming left V 5 bases short and J 6 bases short, with 11 bases between. The CDR3 runs 13 residues. CDR1 LGHNT and CDR2 FRNRAP come from the germline V gene. The V and J genes are TRBV12-5 and TRBJ1-3; D is unresolved. The specimen was PBMCs. This sequence originates from a woman aged 50 to 60 in good health and CMV-seropositive. This CDR3 is CASGKDGVNTIYF. In nucleotides, the CDR3 is TGTGCTAGTGGTAAAGACGGGGTAAACACCATATATTTT. The full variable domain, rest sourced from reference TRBV12-5 and TRBJ1-3, is DARVTQTPRHKVTEMGQEVTMRCQPILGHNTVFWYRQTMMQGLELLAYFRNRAPLDDSGMPKDRFSAEMPDATLATLKIQPSEPRDSAVYFCASGKDGVNTIYFGEGSWLTVV.